The rows below give T cell receptor beta chains drawn from one sample of a study of T cell repertoires in cytomegalovirus infection. One entry per CDR3 protein results from TCRdb running MiXCR on the reads. Among fewer than 200,000 distinct CDR3 sequences listed, 14% were seen once. Sequenced: PBMCs. The receptors stem from a human donor in good health (CMV status not recorded). Some clones in this sample may be carry-over from other donors' samples. CDR3s include the opening cysteine and the closing phenylalanine or tryptophan. The D gene is left open where the match is weak. Size is stated for part of the rows, as once, few or many counts, or as a class when the clone is expanded.

abundance	v_gene	d_gene	j_gene	CDR3aa	CDR3nt
few	TRBV5-4	.	TRBJ2-3	CASSLAVEVSSDTQYF	TGTGCCAGCAGCTTGGCGGTGGAGGTTTCTTCAGATACGCAGTATTTT
few	TRBV4-3	TRBD1	TRBJ1-2	CASSPDRVNYGYTF	TGCGCCAGCAGCCCGGACAGGGTTAACTATGGCTACACCTTC
many	TRBV2	.	TRBJ2-5	CASSALQETQYF	TGTGCCAGCAGTGCGCTTCAAGAGACCCAGTACTTC
few	TRBV7-2	.	TRBJ1-5	CASRDVGHNQPQHF	TGTGCCAGTCGGGATGTGGGTCATAATCAGCCCCAGCATTTT
.	TRBV6-1	.	TRBJ2-3	CASKIRDTPQRDTQYF	TGTGCCAGCAAAATTCGGGACACTCCCCAAAGGGATACGCAGTATTTT
many	TRBV7-9	.	TRBJ1-1	CASNLWDPRDTEAFF	TGTGCCAGCAACCTCTGGGACCCGAGGGACACTGAAGCTTTCTTT
few	TRBV6-2/TRBV6-3	TRBD1	TRBJ1-1	CASSQRGQLLMNTEAFF	TGTGCCAGCAGTCAACGGGGACAGCTCCTCATGAACACTGAAGCTTTCTTT
many	TRBV20-1	.	TRBJ1-1	CSATRGRGGNTEAFF	TGCAGTGCCACCCGGGGACGCGGGGGGAACACTGAAGCTTTCTTT
.	TRBV10-3	.	TRBJ2-1	CAISRWAGEYEQFF	TGTGCCATCAGCCGGTGGGCAGGGGAGTATGAGCAGTTCTTC
.	TRBV14	.	TRBJ2-2	CASRFTTGELFF	TGTGCCAGCCGTTTCACCACCGGGGAGCTGTTTTTT
few	TRBV6-2/TRBV6-3	TRBD2	TRBJ2-1	CASTDGTSGIREQFF	TGTGCCAGCACCGACGGGACTAGCGGGATAAGGGAGCAGTTCTTC
many	TRBV7-2	.	TRBJ2-7	CASSFDGRGSYEQYF	TGTGCCAGCAGTTTCGACGGCCGCGGCTCCTACGAGCAGTACTTC
.	TRBV15	.	TRBJ1-3	CATSRDGSSGNTIYF	TGTGCCACCAGCAGAGATGGAAGCTCTGGAAACACCATATATTTT
.	TRBV6-8	.	TRBJ2-7	CASSYGPDTYEQYF	TGTGCCAGCAGTTATGGGCCCGATACCTACGAGCAGTACTTC
many	TRBV10-3	.	TRBJ2-5	CAISPKSRDQETQYF	TGTGCCATCAGCCCAAAGAGTAGGGACCAAGAGACCCAGTACTTC
many	TRBV7-2	.	TRBJ1-6	CASSFGGSNSPLHF	TGTGCCAGCAGCTTCGGAGGGAGCAATTCACCCCTCCACTTT
many	TRBV6-1	.	TRBJ2-5	CASSAVGETQYF	TGTGCCAGCAGCGCGGTAGGTGAGACCCAGTACTTC
.	TRBV5-6	.	TRBJ1-2	CASSLRDGGANYGYTF	TGTGCCAGCAGCTTGAGAGATGGCGGTGCTAACTATGGCTACACCTTC
.	TRBV7-2	.	TRBJ1-5	CASSLTANQPQHF	TGTGCCAGCAGTTTAACGGCAAATCAGCCCCAGCATTTT
.	TRBV7-2	TRBD2	TRBJ2-7	CASSFGTSGDYEQYF	TGTGCCAGCAGCTTCGGGACTAGCGGGGACTACGAGCAGTACTTC
.	TRBV15	TRBD1	TRBJ2-1	CATSRGQDEQFF	TGTGCCACCAGCCGGGGACAGGATGAGCAGTTCTTC
many	TRBV14	.	TRBJ1-6	CASSQERGFNSPLHF	TGTGCCAGCAGCCAAGAACGGGGGTTCAATTCACCCCTCCACTTT
.	TRBV7-9	.	TRBJ2-7	CASSSALSGATYEQYF	TGTGCCAGCAGCTCTGCGCTTAGCGGCGCCACCTACGAGCAGTACTTC
few	TRBV11-1	.	TRBJ2-7	CASSLTATYEQYF	TGTGCCAGCAGCTTGACAGCGACCTACGAGCAGTACTTC
many	TRBV29-1	.	TRBJ2-5	CSAKGGNQETQYF	TGCAGCGCTAAAGGGGGTAACCAAGAGACCCAGTACTTC
.	TRBV7-8	.	TRBJ1-5	CASSPQSNQPQHF	TGTGCCAGCAGCCCCCAGAGCAATCAGCCCCAGCATTTT
few	TRBV5-1	.	TRBJ2-7	CASSFSDTGEQYF	TGCGCCAGCAGCTTTTCGGACACGGGGGAGCAGTACTTC
.	TRBV20-1	TRBD2	TRBJ2-7	CSAPNPGGGRIYEQYF	TGCAGTGCGCCGAACCCGGGGGGCGGGAGGATCTACGAGCAGTACTTC
few	TRBV28	.	TRBJ2-5	CASSRQATGKETQYF	TGTGCCAGCAGCCGCCAGGCAACAGGGAAGGAGACCCAGTACTTC
many	TRBV7-9	TRBD2	TRBJ2-4	CASSSPIGRGENIQYF	TGTGCCAGCAGCTCCCCGATCGGGCGGGGGGAAAACATTCAGTACTTC
many	TRBV11-1	TRBD2	TRBJ2-1	CASSLWSGRSVNEQFF	TGTGCCAGCAGCTTATGGAGCGGGAGGTCTGTCAATGAGCAGTTCTTC
many	TRBV7-9	.	TRBJ2-7	CAIRGGGYSYEQYF	TGTGCCATCAGGGGCGGGGGTTACTCCTACGAGCAGTACTTC
many	TRBV14	.	TRBJ1-4	CASSHTGTPNEKLFF	TGTGCCAGCAGCCACACCGGGACACCTAATGAAAAACTGTTTTTT
few	TRBV11-2	.	TRBJ1-5	CASSPRVGNSNQPQHF	TGTGCCAGCAGCCCCCGGGTGGGGAATAGCAATCAGCCCCAGCATTTT
many	TRBV7-2	.	TRBJ2-3	CASSGGHRSRTDTQYF	TGTGCCAGCAGCGGGGGGCATAGGTCGCGCACAGATACGCAGTATTTT
.	TRBV20-1	TRBD1	TRBJ2-7	CSAIPGQGLHYEQYF	TGCAGTGCCATCCCCGGACAGGGGCTTCACTACGAGCAGTACTTC
many	TRBV7-2	.	TRBJ2-3	CASSRTQGDTQYF	TGTGCCAGCAGCCGGACCCAGGGGGATACGCAGTATTTT
few	TRBV7-2	.	TRBJ2-3	CASSLVIQGTDTQYF	TGTGCCAGCAGCTTAGTGATCCAGGGCACAGATACGCAGTATTTT